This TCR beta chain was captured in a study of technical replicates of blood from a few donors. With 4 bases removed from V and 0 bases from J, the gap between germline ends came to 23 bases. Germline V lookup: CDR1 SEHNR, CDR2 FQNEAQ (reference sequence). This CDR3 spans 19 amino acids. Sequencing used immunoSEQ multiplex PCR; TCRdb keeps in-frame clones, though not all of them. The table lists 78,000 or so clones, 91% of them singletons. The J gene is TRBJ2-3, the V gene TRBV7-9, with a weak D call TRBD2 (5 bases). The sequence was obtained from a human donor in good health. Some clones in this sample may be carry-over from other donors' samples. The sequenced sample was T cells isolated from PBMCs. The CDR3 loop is CASSSTIRSAIASTDTQYF. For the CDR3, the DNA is TGTGCCAGCAGCTCGACTATTAGATCGGCTATAGCTAGCACAGATACGCAGTATTTT.